Following are 32 T cell receptor beta chains from one sample sequenced in a study of T cell repertoires in cytomegalovirus infection. These receptors are not linked to any known antigen. TCRdb used MiXCR to reprocess the reads, holding one entry per CDR3 protein. This table holds 750,000 to 900,000 distinct CDR3 sequences, about 27% found once. The material sequenced was cultured CD8+ T cells from PBMCs, taken from culture after CMV antigen stimulation. These receptors came from a human donor in good health (CMV status not recorded). Some clones in this sample may be carry-over from other donors' samples.

The gene calls are TRBV7-9 and TRBJ2-1; D remains ambiguous. The ends were cut back, 3 bases at V and 10 bases at J, with 7 bases in the middle. The CDR3 runs 11 residues. The germline V gene encodes CDR1 SEHNR and CDR2 FQNEAQ (reference sequence). The CDR3 DNA sequence: TGTGCCAGCAGCTTTTTGGTGGAGCAGTTCTTC. Translation gives CASSFLVEQFF. Combining the CDR3 with reference TRBV7-9 and TRBJ2-1 gives the whole variable domain DTGVSQNPRHKITKRGQNVTFRCDPISEHNRLYWYRQTLGQGPEFLTYFQNEAQLEKSRLLSDRFSAERPKGSFSTLEIQRTEQGDSAMYLCASSFLVEQFFGPGTRLTVL.

This clonotype has more than one count but fewer than ten. This chain connects TRBV19 to TRBJ2-3, with 7 bases fitting TRBD2. The CDR3 spans 15 residues. CDR1 is LNHDA and CDR2 is SQIVND in the germline V gene (reference sequence). V was pared by 7 bases and J by 2 bases, with 9 bases of the junction left unmatched. CDR3 in DNA: TGTGCCAGTACCTCAGCGGGGAGAGTCACAGATACGCAGTATTTT. It translates to CASTSAGRVTDTQYF.

This clonotype was seen many times. The V gene is TRBV7-9, the J gene TRBJ2-7; D perhaps matches TRBD2 (5 bases). The CDR3 contains 12 residues. Germline V gene data show CDR1 as SEHNR and CDR2 as FQNEAQ (reference sequence). Trimming left V 4 bases short and J 2 bases short, with 6 bases between. The CDR3 DNA reads as TGTGCCAGCAGCTCTAGCCCCTACGAGCAGTACGTC. This translates into CASSSSPYEQYV.

CDR3 bases: TGTGCCAGTAACCAGGGGTCCGGTCCCCAGTACTTC. Residues: CASNQGSGPQYF. The V gene is TRBV19, the J gene TRBJ2-5; tentative D call: TRBD1 (6 bases). The CDR3 spans 12 residues. Germline CDR1 is LNHDA and CDR2 is SQIVND (reference sequence). Trimming stripped 7 bases from V and 9 bases from J, with 15 bases between.

This clonotype was counted only a few times. This chain links TRBV6-1 with TRBJ2-7, with D perhaps TRBD2 (5 bases). The CDR3 extends over 15 amino acids. The V end was cut by 7 bases, the J end by 3 bases, with 19 bases between. CDR1 is MNHNS, CDR2 SASEGT, per germline. CDR3 loop: CASNHRGPHIYEQYF. In nucleotides, the CDR3 is TGTGCCAGCAATCACCGGGGTCCACACATCTACGAGCAGTACTTC.

J is TRBJ2-1 and V is TRBV10-3; D is unresolved. The ends were cut back, 4 bases at V and 0 bases at J, with 10 bases in the middle. The CDR3 is 15 residues long. The germline gives CDR1 ENHRY, CDR2 SYGVKD. The CDR3 reads CAISGLPSSYNEQFF. In nucleotides, the CDR3 is TGTGCCATCAGTGGTTTACCTAGCTCCTACAATGAGCAGTTCTTC.

At least ten counts were recorded for this clonotype. The V gene is TRBV7-9, the J gene TRBJ2-1; 11 bases are shared with TRBD1. Germline lookup yields CDR1 SEHNR and CDR2 FQNEAQ (reference sequence). The CDR3 is 15 residues long. The V segment lost 8 bases and the J segment 0 bases; nucleotides outside the gene matches: 3. The CDR3 coding sequence is TGTGCCAGCGGTGGGACAGGGGGCTCCTACAATGAGCAGTTCTTC. This encodes CASGGTGGSYNEQFF.

V is TRBV2 and J is TRBJ1-2, with no clear D. The CDR3 is made up of 13 amino acids. The V and J ends lost 5 bases and 7 bases respectively, with 14 bases between them. Germline assignment: CDR1 SNHLY and CDR2 FYNNEI. The CDR3 DNA reads as TGTGCCAGCAGTCCGGGTGGGTCCCTTGGCTACACCTTC. Protein sequence: CASSPGGSLGYTF.

In the case of this clonotype: Just one base apart from a much larger clone, this may be a read error. The V gene is TRBV15, the J gene TRBJ1-1; 7 bases are shared with TRBD1. The CDR3 runs to 14 residues. V was clipped by 7 bases and J by 5 bases; unmatched bases: 10. The V gene's germline CDR1 is LNHNV and CDR2 YYDKDF (reference sequence). CDR3 amino acids: CATNRPQGGTEAFF. The CDR3 DNA reads TGTGCCACCAACAGGCCCCAGGGGGGTACTGAAGCTTTCTTT.

This clonotype was seen ten or more times. The chain recombines TRBV4-1 with TRBJ1-5; D ambiguous. The CDR3 extends over 14 amino acids. Germline CDR1 and CDR2: MGHRA and YSYEKL. V dropped 1 base and J dropped 2 bases, with 6 bases sitting between them. CDR3 coding DNA: TGCGCCAGCAGCCAAGGGGCGGGCAATCAGCCCCAGCATTTT. It translates to CASSQGAGNQPQHF.

The chain uses TRBV9 and TRBJ2-2; TRBD2 might be the D (6 bases). Germline lookup yields CDR1 SGDLS and CDR2 YYNGEE. The CDR3 runs to 17 residues. V shed 6 bases and J shed 7 bases, with 25 bases lying between them. DNA of the CDR3: TGTGCCAGCACCCTAAGAATTAGACCAACCGGGGGCGGGGAGCTGTTTTTT. Its protein product is CASTLRIRPTGGGELFF.

The sample holds a few counts of this clonotype. The chain combines TRBV20-1 with TRBJ2-7, with D perhaps matching TRBD1 (5 bases). The V and J ends lost 0 bases and 2 bases respectively, with 11 bases between them. CDR3 length: 14 residues. The germline V gene encodes CDR1 DFQATT and CDR2 SNEGSKA (reference sequence). Written as DNA, the CDR3 is TGCAGTGCTAGAGATTACGACAGAGCCTACGAGCAGTACTTC. The encoded protein is CSARDYDRAYEQYF.

The rearrangement links TRBV12-3 or TRBV12-4 to TRBJ1-1, with D possibly TRBD1 on 6 matching bases. CDR3 size: 13 residues. V was trimmed by 7 bases and J by 4 bases, leaving 13 bases between them. Here the CDR3 DNA reads TGTGCCAGCACCGTAGGGGGGAGCACTGAAGCTTTCTTT. This gives the protein CASTVGGSTEAFF.

This chain connects TRBV10-1 to TRBJ2-2; D is unresolved. Germline V CDR1 and CDR2: WNHNN, SYGVQD (reference sequence). There are 14 residues in the CDR3. Trimming took 0 bases from V and 6 from J, leaving 8 bases between them. This chain's CDR3 is CASSESLGSGELFF. The CDR3 DNA is TGCGCCAGCAGTGAGTCGCTGGGCTCCGGGGAGCTGTTTTTT.

In this sample, this clonotype turned up once. This rearrangement joins TRBV10-3 to TRBJ1-2; TRBD1 aligns across 9 bases. The CDR3 loop spans 17 amino acids. J was trimmed by 7 bases and V by 7 bases; bases with no gene match: 19. CDR1 and CDR2 (germline): ENHRY, SYGVKD. CDR3 protein: CAIKVATDRGSRRGYTF. DNA of the CDR3: TGTGCCATCAAGGTGGCTACGGACAGGGGATCGAGACGTGGCTACACCTTC.

This clonotype was counted only a few times. The rearrangement joins TRBV7-2 to TRBJ1-4, with D maybe TRBD1 (6 bases). This CDR3 contains 13 residues. The V end was cut by 6 bases, the J end by 8 bases, with 13 bases between. Germline V gene sequence: CDR1 SGHTA, CDR2 FQGNSA. CDR3 DNA sequence: TGTGCCAGCAGAGCCGGGGGCCTGGAAAAACTGTTTTTT. It specifies CASRAGGLEKLFF.

Of note for this clonotype: The conserved phenylalanine or tryptophan is not found at the CDR3 terminus, so this likely reflects a read error. The chain carries TRBV7-9 and TRBJ2-6, with a tentative D call TRBD2 (6 bases). Germline V CDR1 and CDR2: SEHNR, FQNEAQ (reference sequence). The CDR3 extends over 18 amino acids. V shed 1 base and J shed 2 bases, with 15 bases lying between them. The CDR3 DNA follows: TGTGCCAGCAGCTTAGAAGGGACTCCGTTCGCTGGGGCCAACGTCCTGACTCTC. Its translation: CASSLEGTPFAGANVLTL.

The chain links TRBV7-3 to TRBJ2-1; 8 bases map to TRBD2. The CDR3 contains 17 residues. Trimming cost V 5 bases and J 4 bases; bases outside gene matches: 13. The germline CDR1 and CDR2 sequences are SGHTA and FQGTGA. For the CDR3, the DNA is TGTGCCAGCAGCGAAGGGGGTTTAGCGGGGCCTTACAATGAGCAGTTCTTC. It encodes CASSEGGLAGPYNEQFF.

This chain uses TRBV15 with TRBJ2-1; 10 bases map to TRBD2. J was trimmed by 3 bases and V by 8 bases; bases with no gene match: 4. Germline lookup yields CDR1 LNHNV and CDR2 YYDKDF (reference sequence). This CDR3 has 14 residues. Written as DNA, the CDR3 is TGTGCCACCCGGACTAGCGGCGACTACAATGAGCAGTTCTTC. It codes for CATRTSGDYNEQFF.

The rearrangement uses TRBV12-3 or TRBV12-4 and TRBJ2-3; 8 bases align to TRBD2. This CDR3 spans 16 amino acids. V trimming: 4 bases; J trimming: 2 bases; junction bases outside the gene matches: 8. In DNA form, the CDR3 reads TGTGCCAGCAGTTGGGGTCAGCGGGGGCCCACAGATACGCAGTATTTT. It is translated as CASSWGQRGPTDTQYF.

V gene TRBV7-9 combines with J gene TRBJ1-2; D is ambiguous. This CDR3 contains 16 residues. Germline V gene sequence: CDR1 SEHNR, CDR2 FQNEAQ (reference sequence). The V end lost 1 base, the J end lost 6 bases, and 18 bases lay between the germline ends. In DNA, the CDR3 is TGTGCCAGCAGCTTAGGATCAGGAAGGCCGGGCCATGGCTACACCTTC. It encodes CASSLGSGRPGHGYTF.

This clonotype showed up many times. This chain connects TRBV12-3 or TRBV12-4 to TRBJ2-3; TRBD2 aligns across 13 bases. This CDR3 has 18 amino acids. J was trimmed by 0 bases and V by 5 bases; bases with no gene match: 8. The CDR3 loop is CASSLGLAGAPSTDTQYF. CDR3 bases: TGTGCCAGCAGTCTTGGACTAGCGGGGGCCCCTAGCACAGATACGCAGTATTTT.

The rearrangement links TRBV19 to TRBJ1-5; D gene ambiguous. The ends were cut back, 1 base at V and 0 bases at J, with 7 bases in the middle. The CDR3 is 15 amino acids. Germline CDR1 reads LNHDA; CDR2 reads SQIVND (reference sequence). Here the CDR3 reads CASSIAEYSNQPQHF. The CDR3 nucleotides are TGTGCCAGTAGTATAGCGGAATATAGCAATCAGCCCCAGCATTTT.

This clonotype was seen just once. The gene calls are TRBV6-8 and TRBJ2-5; D possibly matches TRBD1 or TRBD2 (6 bases each). Trimming removed 2 bases at V and 12 bases at J, with 10 bases between. CDR3 length equals 11 residues. Per germline, CDR1 MNHGY and CDR2 SAAAGT. In DNA, the CDR3 is TGTGCCAGCAGTTACGGGGGGCCGGAGTACTTC. Translation: CASSYGGPEYF.

Only a few counts were recorded for this clonotype. This rearrangement joins TRBV7-9 to TRBJ2-3; D is tentatively TRBD1 or TRBD2 (5 bases each). Trimming removed 11 bases from V and 3 bases from J, with 21 bases in between. This CDR3 has 15 residues. Germline V gene sequence: CDR1 SEHNR, CDR2 FQNEAQ (reference sequence). CDR3 region: CALSRPDWGTDTQYF. The CDR3 DNA sequence: TGTGCCCTATCCCGACCCGATTGGGGGACAGATACGCAGTATTTT.

In its sample, this clonotype was seen once. The gene calls are TRBV10-1 and TRBJ2-1; 8 bases are shared with TRBD1. With 5 bases clipped from V and 11 bases from J, the junction kept 11 bases outside the gene matches. Germline-derived CDR1 and CDR2 are WNHNN and SYGVQD (reference sequence). The CDR3 has 14 residues. The CDR3 spells CASSPSGDRRQQFF. The CDR3 DNA is TGCGCCAGCAGTCCAAGTGGGGACAGGAGACAGCAGTTCTTC.

This clonotype was observed a few times. The CDR3 loop is CASSDKSTSQGADTQYF. As DNA, the CDR3 is TGTGCCAGCAGTGATAAGTCCACGAGCCAGGGAGCAGATACGCAGTATTTT. The V gene is TRBV2, the J gene TRBJ2-3, with D perhaps being TRBD1 or TRBD2 (5 bases each). Per germline, CDR1 SNHLY and CDR2 FYNNEI. The CDR3 is 17 amino acids. The ends were cut back, 3 bases at V and 4 bases at J, with 20 bases in the middle.

The V gene is TRBV7-9, the J gene TRBJ2-5; TRBD1 matches at 7 bases. Trimming cost V 5 bases and J 2 bases; bases outside gene matches: 8. The CDR3 length is 15 residues. The germline gives CDR1 SEHNR, CDR2 FQNEAQ (reference sequence). The CDR3 here is CASSQGDRTQETQYF. The CDR3 coding sequence is TGTGCCAGCAGCCAGGGGGACAGAACACAAGAGACCCAGTACTTC.

The J gene is TRBJ1-2, the V gene TRBV12-3 or TRBV12-4; D not certain. V was pared by 1 base and J by 3 bases, with 12 bases between. The CDR3 runs 15 residues. The CDR3 bases are TGTGCCAGCAGTTTAGGGCCCAATACCCACTATGGCTACACCTTC. This sequence encodes CASSLGPNTHYGYTF.

This sequence joins TRBV4-3 and TRBJ1-4, with D uncertain. The CDR3 extends over 16 amino acids. The V gene lost 1 base and the J gene lost 0 bases, with 9 bases spanning the gap. CDR1 and CDR2 from the germline V gene are LGHNA and YSLEER. CDR3 nucleotide sequence: TGCGCCAGCAGCCAAGGTAGATGGGCAACTAATGAAAAACTGTTTTTT. Translation gives CASSQGRWATNEKLFF.

CDR3 DNA: TGTGCCAGCAGTCTCCCCCCAGGGGGGAACACCGGGGAGCTGTTTTTT. Encoded protein: CASSLPPGGNTGELFF. This rearrangement joins TRBV7-9 to TRBJ2-2, with 7 positions matching TRBD1. Trimming at V came to 6 bases and at J to 1 base, leaving 8 bases not matched to a gene. Germline CDR1 reads SEHNR; CDR2 reads FQNEAQ (reference sequence). The CDR3 is 16 amino acids. The whole variable domain, filled in from reference TRBV7-9 and TRBJ2-2, reads DTGVSQNPRHKITKRGQNVTFRCDPISEHNRLYWYRQTLGQGPEFLTYFQNEAQLEKSRLLSDRFSAERPKGSFSTLEIQRTEQGDSAMYLCASSLPPGGNTGELFFGEGSRLTVL.

This clonotype occurred a few times. The J gene is TRBJ2-2, the V gene TRBV13; 8 bases are a match to TRBD1. CDR1 PRHDT and CDR2 FYEKMQ come from the germline V gene (reference sequence). The CDR3 consists of 16 residues. Unmatched junction bases numbered 8, after V lost 5 bases and J lost 3 bases. CDR3 sequence (DNA): TGTGCCAGCAGCAACGGACAGGGTGGGGACACCGGGGAGCTGTTTTTT. It is translated as CASSNGQGGDTGELFF. The complete variable domain, with remaining parts taken from reference TRBV13 and TRBJ2-2, reads AAGVIQSPRHLIKEKRETATLKCYPIPRHDTVYWYQQGPGQDPQFLISFYEKMQSDKGSIPDRFSAQQFSDYHSELNMSSLELGDSALYFCASSNGQGGDTGELFFGEGSRLTVL.